This entry lists 14 T cell receptor beta chains sequenced from one sample in a study of neurological immune-mediated disorders. TCRdb passed the 5' RACE reads through MiXCR, listing each CDR3 protein once. The top ten hold approximately 8% of the sample, which has roughly 80,000 distinct CDR3 sequences, approximately 5.8% seen once. As for time point: longitudinal time-point 2. Specimen: PBMCs. All receptors come from a woman aged 60-70 years with multiple sclerosis.

This clonotype was recorded many times. A much larger clone is a single base away; this may be a read error. This rearrangement joins TRBV7-2 to TRBJ1-6; D remains unclear. The CDR3 extends over 11 amino acids. V gave up 4 bases and J gave up 9 bases, with 4 bases separating them. The germline gives CDR1 SGHTA, CDR2 FQGNSA. The CDR3 loop reads CASSYISPLHF. CDR3 sequence (DNA): TGTGCCAGCAGCTACATTTCACCCCTCCACTTT.

This clonotype was observed at least ten times. The chain joins TRBV5-6 to TRBJ1-5; 7 nucleotides match TRBD1. The junction had 7 bases not matched to a gene; V was cut back by 2 bases and J by 5 bases. Germline V gene lookup returns CDR1 SGHDT and CDR2 YYEEEE. CDR3 size: 15 residues. For the CDR3, the DNA is TGTGCCAGCAGCTTCTGGAGCGACAGGGATCAGCCCCAGCATTTT. Protein sequence: CASSFWSDRDQPQHF.

Many counts were recorded for this clonotype. The chain carries TRBV20-1 and TRBJ2-2, with D possibly being TRBD1 (6 bases). V was pared by 3 bases and J by 5 bases, with 10 bases between. The CDR3 runs to 13 residues. The germline gives CDR1 DFQATT, CDR2 SNEGSKA (reference sequence). The CDR3 nucleotides are TGCAGTGCTAGTAACAGGGCAACCGGGGAGCTGTTTTTT. Translation gives CSASNRATGELFF.

This clonotype was found many times. The chain links TRBV5-1 to TRBJ1-1, with D unclear. Trimming stripped 0 bases from V and 1 base from J, with 7 bases between. CDR3 length: 14 amino acids. CDR1 is SGHRS, CDR2 YFSETQ, per germline. The CDR3 DNA reads as TGCGCCAGCAGCTTGGAGGTGCAGAACACTGAAGCTTTCTTT. Its translation is CASSLEVQNTEAFF.

This clonotype was recorded at least ten times. This sequence joins TRBV9 and TRBJ2-7; 7 nucleotides line up with TRBD1. After removal of 2 bases from V and 0 bases from J, the junction contained 5 bases not matched to a gene. The CDR3 covers 15 residues. Germline CDR1 is SGDLS and CDR2 is YYNGEE. This CDR3 is CASSVRDSSSYEQYF. In nucleotides, the CDR3 is TGTGCCAGCAGCGTCCGGGACAGTAGCTCCTACGAGCAGTACTTC.

This clonotype was seen ten or more times. The chain is built from TRBV27 and TRBJ1-2; D is uncertain. Germline loops: CDR1 MNHEY, CDR2 SMNVEV (reference sequence). This CDR3 contains 15 residues. V lost 8 bases and J 7 bases, leaving 23 bases between the germline ends. CDR3 DNA: TGTGCCAGCCGAAGTCGGACGACGGTGCTCAGTGGCTACACCTTC. It encodes CASRSRTTVLSGYTF.

This clonotype has at least ten counts. The J gene is TRBJ1-5, the V gene TRBV19; no clear D gene. Per the germline V gene, CDR1 is LNHDA and CDR2 is SQIVND (reference sequence). The CDR3 covers 17 residues. Trimming removed 6 bases from V and 0 bases from J, with 18 bases in between. The CDR3 protein is CASSPGGKAYSNQPQHF. The CDR3 region has the DNA TGTGCCAGTAGCCCCGGTGGGAAGGCGTATAGCAATCAGCCCCAGCATTTT. The full variable domain, in which reference TRBV19 and TRBJ1-5 provide the parts outside the CDR3, is DGGITQSPKYLFRKEGQNVTLSCEQNLNHDAMYWYRQDPGQGLRLIYYSQIVNDFQKGDIAEGYSVSREKKESFPLTVTSAQKNPTAFYLCASSPGGKAYSNQPQHFGDGTRLSIL.

The gene calls are TRBV7-2 and TRBJ2-4; a weak D match, TRBD1 (5 bases). Trimming cost V 5 bases and J 1 base, with 15 bases left between them. This CDR3 contains 16 residues. The germline V gene encodes CDR1 SGHTA and CDR2 FQGNSA. DNA for the CDR3: TGTGCCAGCAGCCCAGGGTGGAGTAATGCCAAAAACATTCAGTACTTC. Encoded protein: CASSPGWSNAKNIQYF.

This clonotype was seen ten or more times. The V and J genes are TRBV20-1 and TRBJ2-5; no reliable D call. Germline V gives CDR1 DFQATT, CDR2 SNEGSKA (reference sequence). This CDR3 comprises 13 residues. Deletions cut 4 bases from V and 1 base from J, with 10 bases between. CDR3 nucleotides: TGCAGTGCTAACCTCCCGGCCCAAGAGACCCAGTACTTC. It specifies CSANLPAQETQYF.

This clonotype occurred many times. The chain uses TRBV11-2 and TRBJ2-6; D might be TRBD1 (6 bases). This CDR3 contains 16 residues. V was shortened by 5 bases and J by 2 bases, with 13 bases between the two germline ends. Per the germline V gene, CDR1 is SGHAT and CDR2 is FQNNGV. The CDR3 protein is CASSRNRATGANVLTF. The DNA of the CDR3 is TGTGCCAGCAGCCGAAACAGGGCAACTGGGGCCAACGTCCTGACTTTC.

This clonotype was observed many times. The rearrangement links TRBV5-1 to TRBJ2-7; a possible D gene is TRBD1 (5 bases). CDR3 length: 16 amino acids. Trimming cost V 2 bases and J 0 bases, with 15 bases left between them. CDR1 and CDR2 from the germline V gene are SGHRS and YFSETQ. The chain's CDR3 is CASSFRGSVSSYEQYF. The DNA for the CDR3 is TGCGCCAGCAGCTTTAGGGGCTCAGTTAGCTCCTACGAGCAGTACTTC.

This clonotype showed up many times. CDR3 in amino acids: CASSRDISYEQYF. The CDR3, as DNA: TGTGCCTCGTCCCGGGACATAAGCTACGAGCAGTACTTC. V and J are TRBV3-1 and TRBJ2-7; D is possibly TRBD1 (6 bases). CDR3 length equals 13 residues. V lost 11 bases and J lost 3, with 17 bases in between. Per germline, CDR1 LGHDT and CDR2 YNNKEL (reference sequence).

At least ten counts were recorded for this clonotype. The CDR3 coding sequence is TGTGCCAGCAGCTTAGGGGACATAGGAGGTGAAGCTTTCTTT. Translating it yields CASSLGDIGGEAFF. The V and J genes are TRBV7-9 and TRBJ1-1; maybe TRBD1 (6 bases). CDR3 length: 14 amino acids. Germline V gives CDR1 SEHNR, CDR2 FQNEAQ (reference sequence). V lost 1 base and J lost 7, with 13 bases in between.

At least ten counts were recorded for this clonotype. This chain uses TRBV7-2 with TRBJ2-7; the D gene could be TRBD1 or TRBD2 (5 bases each). The CDR3 covers 15 residues. Germline CDR1 and CDR2: SGHTA and FQGNSA. The ends were cut back, 5 bases at V and 2 bases at J, with 16 bases in the middle. The CDR3: CASSPPGPQAYEQYF. As DNA, the CDR3 is TGTGCCAGCAGCCCACCGGGACCTCAAGCCTACGAGCAGTACTTC.